The source of this T cell receptor beta chain is a study of a mutant IDH1 vaccine in newly diagnosed glioma. Study background: Most had both radiotherapy and temozolomide beforehand; others had only one.

As for time point: baseline, week 1 (first vaccination visit). Treatment reported: pre-vaccination baseline after standard-of-care therapy. New WHO grade 3 or 4 astrocytomas that were IDH1-mutant and ATRX-lost occurred in the donors. Profiling relied on immunoSEQ multiplex PCR, and the TCRdb table lists in-frame clones only, not all of them. The sample yields some 21,000 clones, approximately 86% seen once. This CDR3 region has 13 residues. CDR1 and CDR2 (germline): KGHSH, LQKENI. V was pared by 3 bases and J by 6 bases, with 11 bases between. V gene TRBV18 combines with J gene TRBJ1-1, with a tentative D call TRBD1 (5 bases). This material consisted of PBMCs, taken from a glioma patient treated with radiotherapy, temozolomide or both. The sequence derives from a man aged 35 to 55 with glioma. Here the CDR3 DNA reads TGTGCCAGCTCACCTCGGGAGGGGCCTGAAGCTTTCTTT. It encodes CASSPREGPEAFF.